This TCR beta chain was sequenced during a study of blood T cell repertoires in COVID-19. Study-wide context: Samples of COVID-19 (acute and convalescent) were obtained from the United States, Italy and Spain. In each case, the material was cDNA or gDNA derived from T cells, B-cell-depleted T cells, or PBMCs.

As originally analysed: Cell counts per sample came from amplifying reference gene primers. The protocol was immunoSEQ multiplex PCR, while the TCRdb copy is restricted to in-frame clones and leaves out a portion. That table is the source of V, J and clone size, and D and trimming were worked out from the DNA. The profile shows a few hundred thousand clones, around 87% of them singletons. Germline CDR1 reads SGHDT; CDR2 reads YYEEEE. Trimming took off 2 bases at V and 4 bases at J, with 15 bases between the two ends. The CDR3 contains 15 residues. This sequence originates from a woman aged 50 to 60 with active or convalescent COVID-19. The chain links TRBV5-6 to TRBJ1-1; weak D call: TRBD1 (5 bases). Material for sequencing was peripheral blood. The CDR3 loop reads CASSFSTGYGTEAFF. CDR3 DNA sequence: TGTGCCAGCAGCTTCTCAACAGGTTATGGCACTGAAGCTTTCTTT. The complete variable domain, with remaining parts taken from reference TRBV5-6 and TRBJ1-1, reads DAGVTQSPTHLIKTRGQQVTLRCSPKSGHDTVSWYQQALGQGPQFIFQYYEEEERQRGNFPDRFSGHQFPNYSSELNVNALLLGDSALYLCASSFSTGYGTEAFFGQGTRLTVV.